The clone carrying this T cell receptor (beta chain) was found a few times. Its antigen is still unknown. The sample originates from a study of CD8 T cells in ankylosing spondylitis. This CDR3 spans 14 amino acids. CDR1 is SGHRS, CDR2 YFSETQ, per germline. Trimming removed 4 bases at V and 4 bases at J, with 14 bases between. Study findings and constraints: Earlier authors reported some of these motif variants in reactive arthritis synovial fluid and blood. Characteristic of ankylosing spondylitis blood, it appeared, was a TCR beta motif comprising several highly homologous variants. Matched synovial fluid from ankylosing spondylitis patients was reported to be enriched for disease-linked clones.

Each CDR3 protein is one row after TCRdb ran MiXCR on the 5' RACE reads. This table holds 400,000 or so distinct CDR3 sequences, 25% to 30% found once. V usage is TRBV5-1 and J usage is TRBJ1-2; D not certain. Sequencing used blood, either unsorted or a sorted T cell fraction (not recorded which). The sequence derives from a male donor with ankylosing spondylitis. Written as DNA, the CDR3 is TGCGCCAGCAGCCCCATACCGGGGAGCTATGGCTACACCTTC. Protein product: CASSPIPGSYGYTF.